The T cell receptor beta chain described here comes from a study of cytomegalovirus exposure and HLA in healthy donors. Notes on this clone: No antigen is known for it.

CDR3 length: 21 amino acids. Points from the study as a whole: A later analysis showed HLA-associated TCR beta chains outstripping equally common others in clonal expansion.

Sampled while nominally healthy, donors likely had unrecorded immune exposures. Primers for the PCR totalled 60 Vbeta and 13 Jbeta. The protocol was immunoSEQ multiplex PCR, while the TCRdb copy is restricted to in-frame clones and leaves out a portion. The table has roughly 100,000 clones, 75% seen once. This chain connects TRBV21-1 to TRBJ1-5; the table assigns TRBD1, which was not confirmed against the DNA. TRBV21-1 is labeled a pseudogene. The receptor comes from a male donor in good health and CMV-seropositive. Sequenced input: PBMCs. CDR3 amino acids: CASSKPDPRAVVDVKNQPQHF. CDR3 DNA sequence: TGTGCCAGCAGCAAACCCGATCCCAGGGCGGTTGTGGACGTGAAGAATCAGCCCCAGCATTTT.